The T cell receptor (beta chain) under discussion was sequenced for a study of technical replicates of blood from a few donors. The count of this clone is one. Some clones are missing from TCRdb's copy, which holds only in-frame ones; the method was immunoSEQ multiplex PCR. The sample shows under 50,000 clones, over 95% of them seen only once. The CDR3 extends over 12 amino acids. V was trimmed by 2 bases and J by 7 bases, leaving 6 bases between them. Germline-derived CDR1 and CDR2 are MNHEY and SVGAGI. The sample consisted of T cells isolated from PBMCs. This clonotype was obtained from a human donor in good health. J is TRBJ2-1 and V is TRBV6-5; D possibly corresponds to TRBD1 (5 bases). The CDR3 protein is CASSYQGNEQFF. In DNA, the CDR3 is TGTGCCAGCAGTTACCAGGGTAATGAGCAGTTCTTC.